This entry features one TCR beta chain sequence. The sample is drawn from a study of T cells in Graves' hyperthyroidism and ophthalmopathy. The CDR3 regions of TCR beta were amplified from RNA transcripts. Primed by the HTBI set, a first-round RT-PCR was run on the TCR CDR3. MiXCR, run by TCRdb on the multiplex PCR reads, gives a single entry per CDR3 protein. The sample has under 300,000 distinct CDR3 sequences, 13% seen once. The CDR3 is 15 amino acids. Germline values: CDR1 MGHRA, CDR2 YSYEKL. V dropped 4 bases and J dropped 4 bases, with 16 bases sitting between them. The chain joins TRBV4-1 to TRBJ1-1, with D perhaps matching TRBD1 (6 bases). Sequencing was done on a sample of blood. The receptor was isolated from a woman aged 25 to 39 with Graves' hyperthyroidism that later progressed to Graves' ophthalmopathy. The CDR3 is CASSRHAGVSTEAFF. The DNA for the CDR3 is TGCGCCAGCAGCCGACACGCAGGGGTTAGCACTGAAGCTTTCTTT.